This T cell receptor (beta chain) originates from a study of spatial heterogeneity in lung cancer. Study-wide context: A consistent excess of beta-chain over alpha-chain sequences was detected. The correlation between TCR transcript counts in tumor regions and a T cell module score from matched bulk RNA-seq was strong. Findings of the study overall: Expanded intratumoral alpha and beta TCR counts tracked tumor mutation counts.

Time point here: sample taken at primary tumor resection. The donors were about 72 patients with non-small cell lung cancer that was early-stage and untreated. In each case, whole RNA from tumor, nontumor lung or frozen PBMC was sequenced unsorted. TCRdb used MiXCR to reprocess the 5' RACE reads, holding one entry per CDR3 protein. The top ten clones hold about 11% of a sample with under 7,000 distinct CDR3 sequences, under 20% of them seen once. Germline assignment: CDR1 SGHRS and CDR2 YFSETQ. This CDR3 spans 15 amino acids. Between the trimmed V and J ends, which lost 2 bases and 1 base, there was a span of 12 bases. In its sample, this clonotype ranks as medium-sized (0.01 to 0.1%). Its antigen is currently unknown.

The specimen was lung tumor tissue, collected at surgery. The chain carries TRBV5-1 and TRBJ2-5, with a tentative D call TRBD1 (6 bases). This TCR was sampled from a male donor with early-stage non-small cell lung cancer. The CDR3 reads CASSFTDRTQETQYF. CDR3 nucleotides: TGCGCCAGCAGCTTTACCGACAGGACCCAAGAGACCCAGTACTTC. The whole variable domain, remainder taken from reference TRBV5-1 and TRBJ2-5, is KAGVTQTPRYLIKTRGQQVTLSCSPISGHRSVSWYQQTPGQGLQFLFEYFSETQRNKGNFPGRFSGRQFSNSRSEMNVSTLELGDSALYLCASSFTDRTQETQYFGPGTRLLVL.